The 2 T cell receptor beta chains given below trace back to one sample, sequenced in a study of cytomegalovirus exposure and HLA in healthy donors. It was with 60 Vbeta and 13 Jbeta primers that the PCR ran. Only in-frame clones appear in the TCRdb table, and some are missing; sequencing was by immunoSEQ multiplex PCR. The sample holds 85,000 to 120,000 clones, roughly four fifths seen once. The sequenced sample was PBMCs. The receptors shown here come from a male donor in good health and CMV-seropositive.

This chain uses TRBV30 with TRBJ2-7; 7 bases line up with TRBD1. This CDR3 is built from 14 residues. V dropped 2 bases and J dropped 2; count of bases not matched to a gene: 6. Germline V gene sequence: CDR1 GTSNPN, CDR2 SVGIG (reference sequence). The CDR3, as DNA: TGTGCCTGGAGTCCGGGGACAGCGACCTACGAGCAGTACTTC. Protein: CAWSPGTATYEQYF.

V gene TRBV9 combines with J gene TRBJ2-1; 9 bases are a match to TRBD1. This CDR3 is 15 amino acids long. CDR1 is SGDLS and CDR2 is YYNGEE in the germline V gene. V gave up 0 bases and J gave up 7 bases; unmatched junction bases: 5. The CDR3 loop is CASSVVGQGRNEQFF. The CDR3 DNA reads as TGTGCCAGCAGCGTAGTTGGACAGGGGAGAAATGAGCAGTTCTTC.